This T cell receptor (beta chain) derives from a study of blood T cell repertoires in COVID-19. Looking at the study overall: Whether acute or convalescent, the COVID-19 samples came from the United States, Italy and Spain. T cells, B-cell-depleted T cells, or PBMCs supplied cDNA or gDNA.

In the source study's methods: Estimates of nucleated cell counts were drawn from the amplification of reference gene primers. Libraries were prepared by immunoSEQ multiplex PCR; TCRdb keeps only in-frame clonotypes and omits some of them. D and trimming come from the DNA, and the V and J calls and clone size come from that table. Altogether about 250,000 clones are present, roughly four fifths being singletons, with the ten largest covering approximately 4.4%. The material sequenced was peripheral blood. This sequence was found in a man aged 50-59 years with active or convalescent COVID-19.

The CDR3: CAVRGSETQYF. In DNA, the CDR3 is TGTGCAGTTAGGGGGAGTGAGACCCAGTACTTC. The chain is built from TRBV6-5 and TRBJ2-5, with D maybe TRBD1 (6 bases). CDR1 is MNHEY, CDR2 SVGAGI, per germline. The CDR3 has 11 residues.